This T cell receptor beta chain was captured by sequencing in a study of CD8+ T cells in alopecia areata. The germline CDR1 and CDR2 sequences are SGHRS and YFSETQ. The CDR3 consists of 15 residues. Trimming stripped 0 bases from V and 6 bases from J, with 16 bases between. RNA extraction and reverse transcription yielded cDNA as sequencing template. Assay: immunoSEQ multiplex PCR; the TCRdb copy retains only in-frame clones and omits some. The data contain 75,000 to 100,000 clones, around 44% of them singletons. This clone appeared a few times. Its antigen is as yet unknown. Researchers gathered lesional scalp punch biopsies and peripheral blood from patients with alopecia areata. Study conclusions and caveats: TCR sharing across patients was less clear than in mice, possibly HLA-related.

V gene TRBV5-1 combines with J gene TRBJ2-7; possibly TRBD2 for D (5 bases). Source material: CD4+ T cells sorted from blood. This receptor was obtained from a human donor with alopecia areata. In DNA form, the CDR3 reads TGCGCCAGCAGCTTGGTCCTCGGGGAAAGGACCGAGCAGTACTTC. This gives the protein CASSLVLGERTEQYF.